A single sample gave rise to the 11 T cell receptor beta chains below, sequenced in a study of cytomegalovirus exposure and HLA in healthy donors. PCR primers comprised 60 Vbeta and 13 Jbeta primers. Measured with immunoSEQ multiplex PCR; TCRdb has only the in-frame clones, and not every one. The table lists some 150,000 clones, roughly 78% of them singletons. The sample was PBMCs. These receptors were taken from a man aged 45-60 years in good health and CMV-seropositive.

The J gene is TRBJ1-1, the V gene TRBV5-6; D gene uncertain. The length of the CDR3 is 14 residues. Trimming removed 1 base from V and 0 bases from J, with 7 bases in between. Germline loops: CDR1 SGHDT, CDR2 YYEEEE. The CDR3 is CASSLQPVNTEAFF. The CDR3 DNA reads TGTGCCAGCAGCTTGCAACCAGTGAACACTGAAGCTTTCTTT.

This clone was detected only once. The same CDR3 also results from other DNA sequences found in this sample. V is TRBV6-1 and J is TRBJ1-1; 10 bases are shared with TRBD1. Germline-derived CDR1 and CDR2 are MNHNS and SASEGT. V dropped 6 bases and J dropped 5; count of bases not matched to a gene: 6. The CDR3 has 14 amino acids. CDR3 sequence: CASRTTGGGTEAFF. The DNA for the CDR3 is TGTGCCAGCAGGACGACAGGGGGCGGAACTGAAGCTTTCTTT.

The chain employs TRBV7-8 and TRBJ1-6, with no clear D. Trimming cost V 6 bases and J 0 bases, with 12 bases left between them. The CDR3 totals 16 residues. Per germline, CDR1 SGHVS and CDR2 FQNEAQ. As DNA, the CDR3 is TGTGCCAGCAGTTCCCAATTTAGCTCCTATAATTCACCCCTCCACTTT. Residues: CASSSQFSSYNSPLHF.

The chain has TRBV27 and TRBJ1-4; unclear D gene. The CDR3 sequence is 14 residues long. CDR1 and CDR2 from the germline V gene are MNHEY and SMNVEV (reference sequence). The ends were cut back, 2 bases at V and 10 bases at J, with 14 bases in the middle. In DNA, the CDR3 is TGTGCCAGCAGTTTAATAGACGGCCGGGGAAAACTGTTTTTT. Translation: CASSLIDGRGKLFF.

This clone was seen a handful of times. V and J are TRBV4-2 and TRBJ1-4; D not resolved. V lost 0 bases to trimming and J lost 5 bases, with 10 bases between them. The germline V gene encodes CDR1 LGHNA and CDR2 YNFKEQ. The CDR3 is 15 amino acids. The CDR3 loop is CASSQDTGMNEKLFF. CDR3 DNA sequence: TGTGCCAGCAGCCAAGATACGGGAATGAATGAAAAACTGTTTTTT.

This sequence joins TRBV5-4 and TRBJ1-2; possibly TRBD1 for D (5 bases). Between the trimmed V and J ends, which lost 3 bases and 4 bases, there was a span of 10 bases. This CDR3 is built from 13 residues. CDR1 SGHNT and CDR2 YYREEE come from the germline V gene (reference sequence). Here the CDR3 DNA reads TGTGCCAGCAGCTCCTCGGGGGTCTATGGCTACACCTTC. Translation gives CASSSSGVYGYTF.

The chain links TRBV5-4 to TRBJ2-7; D is uncertain. This CDR3 is built from 12 residues. Germline V gene sequence: CDR1 SGHNT, CDR2 YYREEE (reference sequence). Trimming cost V 1 base and J 7 bases, with 9 bases left between them. The chain's CDR3 is CASSLRPSEQYF. In nucleotides, the CDR3 is TGTGCCAGCAGCTTGCGTCCTTCTGAGCAGTACTTC.

The chain joins TRBV4-1 to TRBJ2-7; D is perhaps TRBD2 (6 bases). The CDR3 has 13 residues. The germline CDR1 and CDR2 sequences are MGHRA and YSYEKL. Trimming stripped 1 base from V and 12 bases from J, with 16 bases between. The chain's CDR3 is CASSQGESGTPYF. DNA of the CDR3: TGCGCCAGCAGCCAAGGTGAATCCGGGACTCCGTACTTC.

This chain links TRBV5-4 with TRBJ2-3; TRBD2 agrees at 9 bases. Germline V CDR1 and CDR2: SGHNT, YYREEE (reference sequence). There are 15 residues in the CDR3. J gave up 5 bases and V 5 bases, and 9 bases lay outside the gene matches. The CDR3 sequence: CASRLGLASGDTQYF. The CDR3 DNA sequence: TGTGCCAGCAGACTGGGACTAGCCTCAGGAGATACGCAGTATTTT.

The gene calls are TRBV13 and TRBJ1-2; 10 nucleotides align to TRBD1. This CDR3 spans 19 amino acids. In germline, CDR1 is PRHDT, CDR2 FYEKMQ (reference sequence). Trimming removed 4 bases from V and 3 bases from J; junction bases left unmatched: 17. The CDR3 loop reads CASSWGGTGTGEGDYGYTF. In DNA, the CDR3 is TGTGCCAGCAGCTGGGGGGGGACCGGGACAGGGGAAGGGGACTATGGCTACACCTTC. The variable domain in full, with the rest retrieved from reference TRBV13 and TRBJ1-2, is AAGVIQSPRHLIKEKRETATLKCYPIPRHDTVYWYQQGPGQDPQFLISFYEKMQSDKGSIPDRFSAQQFSDYHSELNMSSLELGDSALYFCASSWGGTGTGEGDYGYTFGSGTRLTVV.

This clone was recorded a few times. The chain has TRBV19 and TRBJ2-3, with a possible D match to TRBD1 (5 bases). Germline CDR1 and CDR2: LNHDA and SQIVND (reference sequence). This CDR3 region has 16 residues. V was cut by 1 base and J by 2 bases, with 13 bases left in between. CDR3 nucleotides: TGTGCCAGTAGTATAGGTACAGGCAGATCCACAGATACGCAGTATTTT. It yields the protein CASSIGTGRSTDTQYF.